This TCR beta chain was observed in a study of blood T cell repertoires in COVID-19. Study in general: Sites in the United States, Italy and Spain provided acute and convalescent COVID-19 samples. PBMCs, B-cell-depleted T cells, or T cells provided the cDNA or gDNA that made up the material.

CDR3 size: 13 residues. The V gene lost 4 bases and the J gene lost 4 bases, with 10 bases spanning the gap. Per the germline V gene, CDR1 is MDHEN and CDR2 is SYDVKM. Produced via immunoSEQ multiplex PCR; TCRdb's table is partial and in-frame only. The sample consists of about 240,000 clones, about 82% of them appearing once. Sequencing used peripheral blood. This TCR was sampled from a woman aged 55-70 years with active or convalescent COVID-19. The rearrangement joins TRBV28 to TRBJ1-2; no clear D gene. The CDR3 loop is CASSSGVVYGYTF. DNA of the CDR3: TGTGCCAGCAGTTCGGGAGTAGTCTATGGCTACACCTTC.